The clone carrying this T cell receptor (beta chain) turned up a few times. Its antigen is as yet unknown. Germline values: CDR1 SQVTM, CDR2 ANQGSEA. The CDR3 spans 11 residues. V shed 7 bases, J shed 3 bases, and the junction held 2 bases outside the gene matches. The PCR had 60 Vbeta and 13 Jbeta primers. Measured with immunoSEQ multiplex PCR; TCRdb has only the in-frame clones, and not every one. Of roughly 190,000 clones listed, roughly four fifths are singletons. These data are taken from a study of cytomegalovirus exposure and HLA in healthy donors. Background on the study: Some 85 million unique TCRs, all from HLA-typed donors, were included in an early release of the data. Study outcomes and limitations: Associated with cytomegalovirus, according to the listing, were 150 to 200 TCR beta chains.

This TCR was sampled from a man aged 35 to 55 in good health and CMV-seropositive. The sample was PBMCs. This chain connects TRBV29-1 to TRBJ2-7; 8 nucleotides line up with TRBD2. CDR3 sequence: CSGGTSYEQYF. The CDR3, as DNA: TGCAGCGGGGGGACTAGCTACGAGCAGTACTTC.